The clone carrying this T cell receptor beta chain was seen many times. The antigen is not known. This record belongs to a study of CD8 T cells in ankylosing spondylitis. Study outcomes and limitations: A TCR beta motif of several highly homologous variants appeared characteristic of ankylosing spondylitis blood. Some motif variants had been reported before (in reactive arthritis synovial fluid and blood). From matched ankylosing spondylitis synovial fluid, disease-linked clones were reportedly recovered at significantly enriched levels.

Losses at the gene ends were 5 bases for V and 5 bases for J; bases not matched to a gene: 7. CDR1 and CDR2 (germline): LNHDA, SQIVND (reference sequence). There are 15 residues in the CDR3. Library preparation for TCR beta used quantitative 5'-RACE with molecular barcodes. Via MiXCR, TCRdb re-called the 5' RACE reads, giving one row per CDR3 protein. The data contain roughly 250,000 distinct CDR3 sequences, approximately 10% of them singletons. The sequenced sample was blood, either unsorted or a sorted T cell fraction (not recorded which). This TCR was recovered from a male donor with ankylosing spondylitis or in good health (not recorded which). The V gene is TRBV19, the J gene TRBJ2-2; TRBD1 matches at 8 bases. The CDR3 nucleotides are TGTGCCAGTAGTCCCTTAACAGGGGGAACCGGGGAGCTGTTTTTT. Amino acids: CASSPLTGGTGELFF.